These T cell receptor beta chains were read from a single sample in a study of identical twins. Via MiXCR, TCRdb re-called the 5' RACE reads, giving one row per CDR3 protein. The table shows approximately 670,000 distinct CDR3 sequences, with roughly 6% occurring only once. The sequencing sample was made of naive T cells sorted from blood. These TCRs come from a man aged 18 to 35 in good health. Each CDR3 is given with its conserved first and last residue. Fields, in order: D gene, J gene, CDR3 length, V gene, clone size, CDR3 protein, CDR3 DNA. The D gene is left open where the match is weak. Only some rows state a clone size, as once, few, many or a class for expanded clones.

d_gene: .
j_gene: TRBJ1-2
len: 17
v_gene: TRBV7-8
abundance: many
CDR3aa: CASSPRVWEAANYGYTF
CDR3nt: TGTGCCAGCAGCCCGAGGGTCTGGGAAGCAGCTAACTATGGCTACACCTTC

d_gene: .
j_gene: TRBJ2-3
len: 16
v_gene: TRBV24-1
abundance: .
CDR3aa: CATSDRGGSSTDTQYF
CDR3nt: TGTGCCACCAGTGATAGGGGCGGATCTAGCACAGATACGCAGTATTTT

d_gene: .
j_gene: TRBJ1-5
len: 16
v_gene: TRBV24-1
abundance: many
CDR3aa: CATSDSGGSINQPQHF
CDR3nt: TGTGCCACCAGTGATAGCGGGGGCAGTATCAATCAGCCCCAGCATTTT

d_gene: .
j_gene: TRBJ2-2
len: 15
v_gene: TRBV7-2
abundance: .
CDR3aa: CASSPYQSNGGELFF
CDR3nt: TGTGCCAGCAGCCCCTACCAAAGTAACGGCGGGGAGCTGTTTTTT

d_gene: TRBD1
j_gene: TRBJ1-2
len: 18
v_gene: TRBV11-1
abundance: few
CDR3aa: CASSSSGTGGHRGYGYTF
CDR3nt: TGTGCCAGCAGCTCATCCGGGACAGGGGGTCATAGGGGCTATGGCTACACCTTC

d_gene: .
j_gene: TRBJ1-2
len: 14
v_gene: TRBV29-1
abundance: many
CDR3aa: CSVDGPGRGYGYTF
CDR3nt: TGCAGCGTTGATGGCCCGGGCAGGGGCTATGGCTACACCTTC

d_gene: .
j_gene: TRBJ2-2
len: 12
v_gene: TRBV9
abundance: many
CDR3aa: CASISNTGELFF
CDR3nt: TGTGCCAGCATTTCGAACACCGGGGAGCTGTTTTTT

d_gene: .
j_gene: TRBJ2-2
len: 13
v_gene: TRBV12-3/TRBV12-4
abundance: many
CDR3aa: CASSFADTGELFF
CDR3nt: TGTGCCAGCAGTTTCGCGGACACCGGGGAGCTGTTTTTT

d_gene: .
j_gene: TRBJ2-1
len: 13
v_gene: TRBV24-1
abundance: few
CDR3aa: CATSDKTIHEQFF
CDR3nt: TGTGCCACCAGTGACAAGACAATCCATGAGCAGTTCTTC

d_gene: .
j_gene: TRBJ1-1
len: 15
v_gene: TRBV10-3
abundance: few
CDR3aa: CAISGQAGMNTEAFF
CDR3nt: TGTGCCATCAGTGGACAGGCAGGGATGAACACTGAAGCTTTCTTT

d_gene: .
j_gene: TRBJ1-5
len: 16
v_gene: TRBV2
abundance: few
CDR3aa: CASNRDGLLGNQPQHF
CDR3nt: TGTGCCAGCAATCGGGACGGCCTCCTTGGCAATCAGCCCCAGCATTTT

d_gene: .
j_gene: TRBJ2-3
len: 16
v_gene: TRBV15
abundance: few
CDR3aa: CATSRDRARNTDTQYF
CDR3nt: TGTGCCACCAGCAGAGATCGAGCGAGAAACACAGATACGCAGTATTTT

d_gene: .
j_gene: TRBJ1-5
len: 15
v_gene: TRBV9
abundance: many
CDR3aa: CASSVGPGTTGTQHF
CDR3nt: TGTGCCAGCAGCGTAGGCCCCGGGACAACAGGGACCCAGCATTTT

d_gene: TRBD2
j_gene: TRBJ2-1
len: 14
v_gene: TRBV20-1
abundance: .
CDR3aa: CSARLSGGHHEQFF
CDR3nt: TGCAGTGCTAGGCTTAGCGGGGGGCATCATGAGCAGTTCTTC

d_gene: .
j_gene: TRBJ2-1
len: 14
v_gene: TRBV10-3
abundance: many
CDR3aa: CAIRATGSYNEQFF
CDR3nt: TGTGCCATCAGGGCGACAGGCTCATACAATGAGCAGTTCTTC

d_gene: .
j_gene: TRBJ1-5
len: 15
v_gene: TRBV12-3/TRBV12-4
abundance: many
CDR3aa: CASSLKAGGDQPQHF
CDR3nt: TGTGCCAGCAGTTTAAAGGCGGGCGGCGATCAGCCCCAGCATTTT

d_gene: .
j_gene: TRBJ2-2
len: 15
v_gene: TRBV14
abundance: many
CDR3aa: CASSHPDRRTGELFF
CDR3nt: TGTGCCAGCAGCCATCCGGACCGCCGGACCGGGGAGCTGTTTTTT

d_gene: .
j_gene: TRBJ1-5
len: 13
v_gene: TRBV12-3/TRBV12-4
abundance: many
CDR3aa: CASSKGANQPQHF
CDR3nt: TGTGCCAGCAGTAAGGGTGCGAATCAGCCCCAGCATTTT

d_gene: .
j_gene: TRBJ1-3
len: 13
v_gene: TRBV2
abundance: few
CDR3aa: CASMRTAGNTIYF
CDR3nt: TGTGCCAGCATGCGGACAGCTGGAAACACCATATATTTT

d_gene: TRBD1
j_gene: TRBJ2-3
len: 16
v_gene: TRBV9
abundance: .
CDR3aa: CASSVAGQGRTDTQYF
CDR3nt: TGTGCCAGCAGCGTAGCGGGACAGGGTCGCACAGATACGCAGTATTTT

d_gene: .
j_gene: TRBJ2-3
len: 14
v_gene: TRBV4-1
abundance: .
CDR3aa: CASSQALGTDTQYF
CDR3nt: TGCGCCAGCAGCCAAGCCCTGGGCACAGATACGCAGTATTTT

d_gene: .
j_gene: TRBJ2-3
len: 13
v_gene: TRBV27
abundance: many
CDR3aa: CATTRTVTDTQYF
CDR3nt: TGTGCCACTACACGGACGGTCACAGATACGCAGTATTTT

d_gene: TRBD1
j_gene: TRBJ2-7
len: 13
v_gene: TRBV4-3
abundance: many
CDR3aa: CASSQGQLYEQYF
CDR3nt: TGCGCCAGCAGCCAGGGACAGCTCTACGAGCAGTACTTC

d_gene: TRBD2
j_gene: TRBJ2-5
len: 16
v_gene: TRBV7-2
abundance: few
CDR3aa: CASSSHRLAEQETQYF
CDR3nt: TGTGCCAGCAGCTCCCATAGGCTAGCGGAACAAGAGACCCAGTACTTC

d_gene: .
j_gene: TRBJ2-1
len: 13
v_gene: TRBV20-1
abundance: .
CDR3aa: CSASGDIYNEQFF
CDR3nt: TGCAGTGCTAGCGGGGACATATACAATGAGCAGTTCTTC

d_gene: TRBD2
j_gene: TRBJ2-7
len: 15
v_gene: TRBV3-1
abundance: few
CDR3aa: CASSQDWDYDYEQYF
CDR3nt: TGTGCCAGCAGCCAAGACTGGGACTACGACTACGAGCAGTACTTC

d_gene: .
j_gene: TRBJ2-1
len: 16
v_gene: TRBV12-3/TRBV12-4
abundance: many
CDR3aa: CASSHFRDMGGYEQFF
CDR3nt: TGTGCCAGCAGTCATTTCCGGGACATGGGAGGGTATGAGCAGTTCTTC

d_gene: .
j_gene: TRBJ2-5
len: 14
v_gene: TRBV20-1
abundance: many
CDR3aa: CSARDHPTAETQYF
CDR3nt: TGCAGTGCTAGAGATCACCCTACCGCAGAGACCCAGTACTTC

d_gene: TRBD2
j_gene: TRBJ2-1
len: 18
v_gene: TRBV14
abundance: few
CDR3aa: CASSPRTSGRALYNEQFF
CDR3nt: TGTGCCAGCAGCCCCCGGACTAGCGGGAGGGCCTTATACAATGAGCAGTTCTTC

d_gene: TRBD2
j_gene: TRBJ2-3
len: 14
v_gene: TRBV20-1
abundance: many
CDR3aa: CSAGRGFGTDTQYF
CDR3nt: TGCAGTGCCGGGAGGGGTTTTGGCACAGATACGCAGTATTTT

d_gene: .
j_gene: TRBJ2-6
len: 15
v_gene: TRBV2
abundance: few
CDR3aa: CASSPMGGGANVLTF
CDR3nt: TGTGCCAGCAGTCCGATGGGTGGCGGGGCCAACGTCCTGACTTTC

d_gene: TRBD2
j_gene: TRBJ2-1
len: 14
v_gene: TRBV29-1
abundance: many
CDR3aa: CSVDKAGGGNEQFF
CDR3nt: TGCAGCGTTGACAAGGCGGGAGGAGGCAATGAGCAGTTCTTC

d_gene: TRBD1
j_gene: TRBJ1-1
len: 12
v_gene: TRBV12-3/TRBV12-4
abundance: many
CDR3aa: CASDRGQTEAFF
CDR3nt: TGTGCCAGCGACAGGGGGCAAACTGAAGCTTTCTTT

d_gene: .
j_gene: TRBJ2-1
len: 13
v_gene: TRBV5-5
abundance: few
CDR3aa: CASSLMGPNEQFF
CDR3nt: TGTGCCAGCAGCTTGATGGGACCCAATGAGCAGTTCTTC

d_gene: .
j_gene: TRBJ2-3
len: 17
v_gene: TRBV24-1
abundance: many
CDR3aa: CATSDSGGAPSTDTQYF
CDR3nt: TGTGCCACCAGTGATTCAGGAGGGGCTCCAAGCACAGATACGCAGTATTTT

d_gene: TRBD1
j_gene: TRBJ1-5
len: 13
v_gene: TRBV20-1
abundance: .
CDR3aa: CSAQDRPNQPQHF
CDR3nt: TGCAGTGCCCAGGACAGGCCCAATCAGCCCCAGCATTTT

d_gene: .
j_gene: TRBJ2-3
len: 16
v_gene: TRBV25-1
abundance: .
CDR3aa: CASSPRGVGSTDTQYF
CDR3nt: TGTGCCAGCAGTCCCCGAGGGGTCGGGAGCACAGATACGCAGTATTTT

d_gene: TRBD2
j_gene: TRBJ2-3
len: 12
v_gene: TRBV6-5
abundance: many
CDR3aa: CASHRGDNTQYF
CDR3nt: TGTGCCAGCCACCGGGGGGATAATACGCAGTATTTT

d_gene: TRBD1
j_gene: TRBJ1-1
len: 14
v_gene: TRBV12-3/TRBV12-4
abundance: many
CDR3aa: CASRTGQSNTEAFF
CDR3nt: TGTGCCAGCCGTACGGGACAGTCGAACACTGAAGCTTTCTTT

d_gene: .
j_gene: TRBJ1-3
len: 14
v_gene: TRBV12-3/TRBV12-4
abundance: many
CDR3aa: CASSLDSGGNTIYF
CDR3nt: TGTGCCAGCAGTTTGGACAGTGGGGGAAACACCATATATTTT

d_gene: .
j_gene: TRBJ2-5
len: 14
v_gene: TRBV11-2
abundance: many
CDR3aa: CASSLGLAWETQYF
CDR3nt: TGTGCCAGCAGCTTAGGTCTAGCGTGGGAGACCCAGTACTTC

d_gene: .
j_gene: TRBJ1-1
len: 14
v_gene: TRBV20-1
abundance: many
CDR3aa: CSARPPILDTEAFF
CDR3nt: TGCAGTGCTAGACCCCCTATCCTGGACACTGAAGCTTTCTTT

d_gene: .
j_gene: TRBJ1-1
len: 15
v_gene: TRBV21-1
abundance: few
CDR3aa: CASRGSDRGDTEAFF
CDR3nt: TGTGCCAGCAGGGGCTCGGACAGGGGAGACACTGAAGCTTTCTTT

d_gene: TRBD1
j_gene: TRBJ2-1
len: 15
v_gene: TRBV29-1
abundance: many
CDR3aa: CSVRRQGGQHAEQFF
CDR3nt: TGCAGCGTCCGCCGACAGGGCGGGCAACACGCTGAGCAGTTCTTC

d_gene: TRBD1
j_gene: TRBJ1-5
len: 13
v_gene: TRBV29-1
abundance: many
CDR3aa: CSVGGGFNQPQHF
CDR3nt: TGCAGCGTTGGAGGGGGCTTTAATCAGCCCCAGCATTTT

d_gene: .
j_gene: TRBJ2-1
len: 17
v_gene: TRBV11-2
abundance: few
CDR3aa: CASSLRSIGSSYNEQFF
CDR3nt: TGTGCCAGCAGCTTGAGATCTATCGGGAGCTCCTACAATGAGCAGTTCTTC

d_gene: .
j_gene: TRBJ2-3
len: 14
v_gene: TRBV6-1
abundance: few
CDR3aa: CASSEGQGIDTQYF
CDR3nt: TGTGCCAGCAGTGAAGGTCAGGGGATAGATACGCAGTATTTT

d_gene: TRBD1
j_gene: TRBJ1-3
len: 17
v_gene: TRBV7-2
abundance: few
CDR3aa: CASSLAWTGGSGNTIYF
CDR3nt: TGTGCCAGCAGCTTAGCCTGGACAGGGGGCTCTGGAAACACCATATATTTT

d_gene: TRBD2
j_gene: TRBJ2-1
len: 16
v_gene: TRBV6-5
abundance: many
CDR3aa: CASSYSTSGSANEQFF
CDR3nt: TGTGCCAGCAGTTACTCGACTAGCGGGAGTGCCAATGAGCAGTTCTTC

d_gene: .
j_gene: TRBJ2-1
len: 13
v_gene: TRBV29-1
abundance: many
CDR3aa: CSAYGARYNEQFF
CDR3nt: TGCAGCGCATACGGGGCGCGGTACAATGAGCAGTTCTTC

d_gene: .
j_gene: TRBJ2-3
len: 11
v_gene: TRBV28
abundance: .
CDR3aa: CALAGADTQYF
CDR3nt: TGTGCCCTGGCTGGAGCAGATACGCAGTATTTT

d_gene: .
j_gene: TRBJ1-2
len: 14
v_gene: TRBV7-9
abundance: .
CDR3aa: CASSLSLQGGGYTF
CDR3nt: TGTGCCAGCAGCTTATCCTTACAGGGAGGTGGCTACACCTTC